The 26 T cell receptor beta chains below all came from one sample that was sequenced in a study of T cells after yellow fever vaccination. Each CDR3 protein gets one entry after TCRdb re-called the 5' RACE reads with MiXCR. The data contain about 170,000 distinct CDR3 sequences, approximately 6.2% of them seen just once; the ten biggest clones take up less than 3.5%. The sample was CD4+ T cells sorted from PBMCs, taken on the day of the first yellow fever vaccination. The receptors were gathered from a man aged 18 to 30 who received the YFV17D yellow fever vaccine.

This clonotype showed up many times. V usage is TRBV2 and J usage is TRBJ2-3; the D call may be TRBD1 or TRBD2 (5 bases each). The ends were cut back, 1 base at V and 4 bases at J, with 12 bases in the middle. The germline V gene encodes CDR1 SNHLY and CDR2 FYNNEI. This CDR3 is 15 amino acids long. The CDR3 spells CASSEGGYYADTQYF. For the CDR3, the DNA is TGTGCCAGCAGTGAAGGGGGGTACTATGCAGATACGCAGTATTTT.

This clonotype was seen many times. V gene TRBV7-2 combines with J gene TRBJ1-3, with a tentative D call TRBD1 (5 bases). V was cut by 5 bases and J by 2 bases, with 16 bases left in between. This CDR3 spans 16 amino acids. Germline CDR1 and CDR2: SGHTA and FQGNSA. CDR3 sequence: CASSPALLGAGNTIYF. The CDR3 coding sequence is TGTGCCAGCAGCCCGGCTCTGTTGGGGGCTGGAAACACCATATATTTT.

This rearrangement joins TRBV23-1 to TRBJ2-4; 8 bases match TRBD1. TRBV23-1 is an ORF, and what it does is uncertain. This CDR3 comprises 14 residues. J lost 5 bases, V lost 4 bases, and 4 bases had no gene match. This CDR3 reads CASSLTGVENIQYF. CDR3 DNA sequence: TGCGCCAGCAGTCTGACAGGGGTGGAAAACATTCAGTACTTC.

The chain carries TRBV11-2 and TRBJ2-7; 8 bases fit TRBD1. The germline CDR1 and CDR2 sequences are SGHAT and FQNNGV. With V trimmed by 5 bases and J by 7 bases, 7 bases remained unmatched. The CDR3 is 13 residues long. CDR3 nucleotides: TGTGCCAGCAGCCCAAACCGGGACAGGGAGCAGTACGTC. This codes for CASSPNRDREQYV.

The CDR3 nucleotides are TGTGCCAGCAGCCCAGAGGGGCATAACTATGGCTACACCTTC. Encoded protein: CASSPEGHNYGYTF. J is TRBJ1-2 and V is TRBV7-8, with D possibly being TRBD1 (5 bases). This CDR3 spans 14 amino acids. Per germline, CDR1 SGHVS and CDR2 FQNEAQ. V was shortened by 5 bases and J by 1 base, with 11 bases between the two germline ends.

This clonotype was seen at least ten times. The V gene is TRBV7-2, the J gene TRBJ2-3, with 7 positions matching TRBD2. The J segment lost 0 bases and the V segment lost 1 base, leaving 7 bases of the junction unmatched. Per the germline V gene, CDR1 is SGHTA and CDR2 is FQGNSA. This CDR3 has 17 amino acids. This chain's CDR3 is CASSLGGGPASTDTQYF. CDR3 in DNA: TGTGCCAGCAGCTTAGGCGGGGGACCGGCTAGCACAGATACGCAGTATTTT.

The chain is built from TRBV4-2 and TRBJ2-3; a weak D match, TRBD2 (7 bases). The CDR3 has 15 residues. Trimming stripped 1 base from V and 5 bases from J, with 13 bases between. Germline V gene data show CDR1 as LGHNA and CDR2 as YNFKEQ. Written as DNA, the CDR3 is TGTGCCAGCAGCCAAGCTGCGGGGGCCGGAGATACGCAGTATTTT. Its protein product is CASSQAAGAGDTQYF.

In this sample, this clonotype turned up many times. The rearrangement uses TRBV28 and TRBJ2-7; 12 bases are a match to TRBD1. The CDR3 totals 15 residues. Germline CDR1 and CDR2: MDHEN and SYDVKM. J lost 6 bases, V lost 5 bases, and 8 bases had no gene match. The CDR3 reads CASSTTGDRGLEQYV. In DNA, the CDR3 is TGTGCCAGCAGTACCACGGGGGACAGGGGGCTCGAGCAGTACGTC.

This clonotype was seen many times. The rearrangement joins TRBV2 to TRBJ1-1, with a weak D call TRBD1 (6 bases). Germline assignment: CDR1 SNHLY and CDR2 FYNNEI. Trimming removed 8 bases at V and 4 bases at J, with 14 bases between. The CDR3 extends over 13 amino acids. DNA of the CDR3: TGTGCCAGCGGCGGGTCAGGGGTCACTGAAGCTTTCTTT. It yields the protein CASGGSGVTEAFF.

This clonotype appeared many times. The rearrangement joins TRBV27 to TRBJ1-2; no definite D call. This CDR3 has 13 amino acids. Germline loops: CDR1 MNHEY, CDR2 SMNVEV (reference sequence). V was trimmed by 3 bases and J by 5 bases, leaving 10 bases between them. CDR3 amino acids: CASSLTGLYGYTF. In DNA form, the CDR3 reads TGTGCCAGCAGTTTGACCGGACTGTATGGCTACACCTTC.

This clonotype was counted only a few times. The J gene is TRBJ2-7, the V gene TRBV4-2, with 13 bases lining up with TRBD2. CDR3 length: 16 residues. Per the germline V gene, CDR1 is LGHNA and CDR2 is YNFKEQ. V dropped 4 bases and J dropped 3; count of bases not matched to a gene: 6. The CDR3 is CASSRGLAGEIYEQYF. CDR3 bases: TGTGCCAGCAGCCGCGGACTAGCGGGGGAGATCTACGAGCAGTACTTC.

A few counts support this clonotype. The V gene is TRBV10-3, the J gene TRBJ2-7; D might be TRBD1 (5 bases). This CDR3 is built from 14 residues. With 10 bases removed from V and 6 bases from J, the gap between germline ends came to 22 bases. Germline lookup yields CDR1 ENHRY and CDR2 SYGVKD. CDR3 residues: CATSPTRDQGEQYV. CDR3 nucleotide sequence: TGTGCCACCTCCCCCACCAGGGATCAGGGCGAGCAGTACGTC.

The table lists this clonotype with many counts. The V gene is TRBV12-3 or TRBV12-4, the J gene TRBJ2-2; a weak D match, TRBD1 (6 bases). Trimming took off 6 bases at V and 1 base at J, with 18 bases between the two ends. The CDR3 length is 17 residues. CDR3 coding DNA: TGTGCCAGCAGGAGGGACACAAGATCCTGGAACACCGGGGAGCTGTTTTTT. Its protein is CASRRDTRSWNTGELFF.

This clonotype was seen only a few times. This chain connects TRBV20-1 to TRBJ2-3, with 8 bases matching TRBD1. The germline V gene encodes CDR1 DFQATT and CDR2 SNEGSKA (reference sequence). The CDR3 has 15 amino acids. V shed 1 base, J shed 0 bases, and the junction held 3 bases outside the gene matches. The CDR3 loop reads CSARADRGSTDTQYF. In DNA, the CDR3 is TGCAGTGCTAGAGCCGACAGGGGAAGCACAGATACGCAGTATTTT.

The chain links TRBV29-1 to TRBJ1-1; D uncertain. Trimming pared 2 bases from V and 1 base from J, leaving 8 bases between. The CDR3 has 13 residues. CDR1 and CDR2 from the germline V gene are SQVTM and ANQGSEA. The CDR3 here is CSVEPTENTEAFF. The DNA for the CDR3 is TGCAGCGTTGAACCAACAGAGAACACTGAAGCTTTCTTT.

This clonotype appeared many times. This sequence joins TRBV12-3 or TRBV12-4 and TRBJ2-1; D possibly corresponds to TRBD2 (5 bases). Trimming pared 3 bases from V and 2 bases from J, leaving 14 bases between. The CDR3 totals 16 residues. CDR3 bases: TGTGCCAGCAGTTTGAGTAGCTTGGGAGCCTACAATGAGCAGTTCTTC. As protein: CASSLSSLGAYNEQFF.

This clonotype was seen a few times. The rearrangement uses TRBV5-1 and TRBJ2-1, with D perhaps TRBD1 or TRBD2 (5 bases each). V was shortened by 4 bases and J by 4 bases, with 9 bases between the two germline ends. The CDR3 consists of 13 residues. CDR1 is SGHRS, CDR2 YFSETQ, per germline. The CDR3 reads CASSPGPYNEQFF. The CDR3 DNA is TGCGCCAGCAGCCCGGGGCCATACAATGAGCAGTTCTTC.

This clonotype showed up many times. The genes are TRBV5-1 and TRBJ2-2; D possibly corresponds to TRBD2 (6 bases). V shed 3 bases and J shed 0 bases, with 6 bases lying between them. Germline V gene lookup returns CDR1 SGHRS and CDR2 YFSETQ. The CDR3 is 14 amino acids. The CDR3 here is CASSWEANTGELFF. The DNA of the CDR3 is TGCGCCAGCAGCTGGGAGGCGAACACCGGGGAGCTGTTTTTT. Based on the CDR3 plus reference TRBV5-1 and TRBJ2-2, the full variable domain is KAGVTQTPRYLIKTRGQQVTLSCSPISGHRSVSWYQQTPGQGLQFLFEYFSETQRNKGNFPGRFSGRQFSNSRSEMNVSTLELGDSALYLCASSWEANTGELFFGEGSRLTVL.

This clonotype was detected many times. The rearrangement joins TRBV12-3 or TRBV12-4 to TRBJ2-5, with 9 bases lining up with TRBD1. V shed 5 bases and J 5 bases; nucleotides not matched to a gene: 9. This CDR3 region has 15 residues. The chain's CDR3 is CASSKLQGAGETQYF. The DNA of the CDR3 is TGTGCCAGCAGTAAACTACAGGGGGCTGGGGAGACCCAGTACTTC.

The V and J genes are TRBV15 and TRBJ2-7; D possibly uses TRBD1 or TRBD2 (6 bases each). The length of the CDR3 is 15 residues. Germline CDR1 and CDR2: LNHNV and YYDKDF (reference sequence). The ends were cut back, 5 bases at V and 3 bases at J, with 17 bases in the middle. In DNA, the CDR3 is TGTGCCACCAGCCCCCTGGGGGGCTCGTTCTACGAGCAGTACTTC. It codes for CATSPLGGSFYEQYF.

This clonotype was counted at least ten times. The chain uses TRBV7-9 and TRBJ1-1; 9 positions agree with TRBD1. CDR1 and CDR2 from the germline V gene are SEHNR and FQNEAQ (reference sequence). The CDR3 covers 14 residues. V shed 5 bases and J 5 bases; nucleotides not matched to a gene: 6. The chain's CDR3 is CASSTTGGVTEAFF. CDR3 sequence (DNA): TGTGCCAGCAGCACGACAGGGGGGGTTACTGAAGCTTTCTTT.

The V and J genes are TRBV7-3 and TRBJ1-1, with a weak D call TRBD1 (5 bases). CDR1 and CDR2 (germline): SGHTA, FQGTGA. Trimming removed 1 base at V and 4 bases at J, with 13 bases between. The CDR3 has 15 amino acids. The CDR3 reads CASSLMGRAGTEAFF. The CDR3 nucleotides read TGTGCCAGCAGCTTAATGGGCAGGGCCGGCACTGAAGCTTTCTTT.

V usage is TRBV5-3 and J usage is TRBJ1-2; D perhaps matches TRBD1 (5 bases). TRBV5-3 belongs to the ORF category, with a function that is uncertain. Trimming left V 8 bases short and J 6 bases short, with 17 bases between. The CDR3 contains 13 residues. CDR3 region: CARSPGHLNGYTF. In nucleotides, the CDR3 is TGTGCCAGGAGCCCCGGACACCTGAATGGCTACACCTTC.

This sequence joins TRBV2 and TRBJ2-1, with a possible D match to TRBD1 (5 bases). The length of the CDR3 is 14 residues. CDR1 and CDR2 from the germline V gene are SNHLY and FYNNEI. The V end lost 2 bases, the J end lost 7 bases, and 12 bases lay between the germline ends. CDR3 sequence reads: CASSETQGLNEQFF. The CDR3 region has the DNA TGTGCCAGCAGTGAAACGCAGGGTTTGAATGAGCAGTTCTTC. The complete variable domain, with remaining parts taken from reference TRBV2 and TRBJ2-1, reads EPEVTQTPSHQVTQMGQEVILRCVPISNHLYFYWYRQILGQKVEFLVSFYNNEISEKSEIFDDQFSVERPDGSNFTLKIRSTKLEDSAMYFCASSETQGLNEQFFGPGTRLTVL.

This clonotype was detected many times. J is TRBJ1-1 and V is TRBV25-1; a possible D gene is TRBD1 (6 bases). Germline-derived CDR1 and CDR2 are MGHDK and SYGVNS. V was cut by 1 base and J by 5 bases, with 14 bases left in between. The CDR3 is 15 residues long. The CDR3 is CASSEWAGGSTEAFF. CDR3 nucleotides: TGTGCCAGCAGTGAATGGGCCGGGGGCTCTACTGAAGCTTTCTTT.

CDR3 sequence: CASSLALLGLETQYF. CDR3 nucleotide sequence: TGTGCCAGCAGCTTAGCGCTCTTGGGATTAGAGACCCAGTACTTC. The chain couples TRBV7-9 to TRBJ2-5; no clear D gene. CDR3 length: 15 residues. The V gene's germline CDR1 is SEHNR and CDR2 FQNEAQ (reference sequence). V lost 0 bases and J 4 bases, leaving 12 bases between the germline ends.